Given below is one TCR beta chain in context. Its antigen is still unknown. No base quality information exists; no much larger clone differs at one position. Ends trimmed: V by 0 bases, J by 3 bases; bases unmatched to a gene: 6. From a lookup of the germline V gene (reference sequence), CDR1 and CDR2 are SGHNT and YYREEE. Including cysteine and phenylalanine, the CDR3 has 16 amino acids. Kept here is only the CDR3 DNA, which spans 48 bases and is read in frame from base 1. The data are from a study of T cell repertoires in cytomegalovirus infection (dated by TCRdb to between 2018 and 2020). With respect to the entire study: Donor HLA type was relevant to the analysis, as public TCR beta signatures indicated carriage of CMV infection together with the matching HLA type.

Study-wide conclusions, independent of this receptor: The ex vivo response was dominated by HLA-C-restricted CMV-specific TCR beta clonotypes, which also provided the single most frequent clonotype in two of eight donors. Cumulative frequency of public TCR beta family members discriminated carriers of CMV infection plus the relevant HLA type in this cohort and an independent approximately 360-donor cohort.

This sample was sequenced with an Illumina HiSeq 1500. The raw public reads went through TCRdb reprocessing: fastp at Q25, MiXCR clone calling, in-frame beta chains kept. Duplicate CDR3 protein sequences are folded into a single record with the most common DNA and genes. The sample table holds around 260,000 distinct CDR3 sequences, of which about a quarter were seen once. The ten largest clones capture about 14% of the sample. The V and J segments used are TRBV5-4 and TRBJ2-3; TRBD2 aligns with 8 central bases. This clonotype was sampled from a human donor in good health (CMV status not recorded). Some clones in this sample may be carry-over from other donors' samples. Source material: PBMCs. The DNA sequence follows: TGTGCCAGCAGCTTGGGGGTCGGGGGGGGTACAGATACGCAGTATTTT. Protein translation: CASSLGVGGGTDTQYF.